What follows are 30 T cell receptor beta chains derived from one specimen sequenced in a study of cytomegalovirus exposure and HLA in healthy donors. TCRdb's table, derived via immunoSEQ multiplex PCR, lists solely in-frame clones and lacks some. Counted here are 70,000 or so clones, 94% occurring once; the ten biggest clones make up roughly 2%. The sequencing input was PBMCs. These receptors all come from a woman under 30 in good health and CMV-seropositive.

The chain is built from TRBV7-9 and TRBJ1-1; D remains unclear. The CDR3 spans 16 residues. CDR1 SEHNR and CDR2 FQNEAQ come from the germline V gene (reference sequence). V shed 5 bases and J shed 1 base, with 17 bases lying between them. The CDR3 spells CASSAGRNVGNTEAFF. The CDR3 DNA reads TGTGCCAGCAGCGCGGGCCGGAACGTCGGGAACACTGAAGCTTTCTTT.

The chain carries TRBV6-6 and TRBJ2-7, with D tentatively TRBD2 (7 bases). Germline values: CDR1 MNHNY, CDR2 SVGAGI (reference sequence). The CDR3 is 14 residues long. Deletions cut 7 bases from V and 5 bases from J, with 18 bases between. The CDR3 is CASNFVGGRNEQYF. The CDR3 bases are TGTGCCAGCAATTTCGTGGGGGGGCGAAACGAGCAGTACTTC.

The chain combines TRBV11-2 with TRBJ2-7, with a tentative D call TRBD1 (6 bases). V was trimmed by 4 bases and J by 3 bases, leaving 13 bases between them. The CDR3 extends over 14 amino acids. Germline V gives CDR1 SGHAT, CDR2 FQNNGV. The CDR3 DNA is TGTGCCAGCAGCTCAGGGGTAATGGACTACGAGCAGTACTTC. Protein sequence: CASSSGVMDYEQYF.

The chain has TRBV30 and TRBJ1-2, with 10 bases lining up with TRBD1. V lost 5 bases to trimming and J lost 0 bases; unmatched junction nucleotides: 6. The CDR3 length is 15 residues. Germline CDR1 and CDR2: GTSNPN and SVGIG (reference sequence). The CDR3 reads CAWAGTGVSNYGYTF. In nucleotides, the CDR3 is TGTGCCTGGGCCGGGACAGGGGTCTCTAACTATGGCTACACCTTC.

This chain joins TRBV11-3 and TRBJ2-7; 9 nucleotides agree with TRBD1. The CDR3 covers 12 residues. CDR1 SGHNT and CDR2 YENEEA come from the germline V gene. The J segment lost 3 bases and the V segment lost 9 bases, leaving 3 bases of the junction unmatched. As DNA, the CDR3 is TGTGCCAGTCGACAGGGGGACTACGAGCAGTACTTC. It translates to CASRQGDYEQYF. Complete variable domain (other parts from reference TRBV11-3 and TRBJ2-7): EAGVVQSPRYKIIEKKQPVAFWCNPISGHNTLYWYLQNLGQGPELLIRYENEEAVDDSQLPKDRFSAERLKGVDSTLKIQPAELGDSAVYLCASRQGDYEQYFGPGTRLTVT.

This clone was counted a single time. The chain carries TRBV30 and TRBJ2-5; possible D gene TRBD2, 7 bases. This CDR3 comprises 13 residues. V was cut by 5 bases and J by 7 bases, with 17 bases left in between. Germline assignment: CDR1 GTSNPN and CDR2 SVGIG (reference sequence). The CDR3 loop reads CAWRGAPLGTQYF. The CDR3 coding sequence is TGTGCCTGGCGGGGGGCACCCCTGGGGACCCAGTACTTC.

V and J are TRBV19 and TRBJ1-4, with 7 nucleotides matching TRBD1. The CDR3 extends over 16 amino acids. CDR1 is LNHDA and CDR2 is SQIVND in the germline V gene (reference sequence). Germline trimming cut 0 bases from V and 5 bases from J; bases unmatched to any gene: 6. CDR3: CASSIDLTGQNEKLFF. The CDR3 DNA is TGTGCCAGTAGTATAGATTTGACAGGGCAAAATGAAAAACTGTTTTTT.

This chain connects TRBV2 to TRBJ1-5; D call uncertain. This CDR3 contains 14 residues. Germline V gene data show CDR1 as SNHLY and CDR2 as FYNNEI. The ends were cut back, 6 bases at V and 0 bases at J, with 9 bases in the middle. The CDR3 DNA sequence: TGTGCCAGCAGGGCCGTGTATAGCAATCAGCCCCAGCATTTT. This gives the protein CASRAVYSNQPQHF.

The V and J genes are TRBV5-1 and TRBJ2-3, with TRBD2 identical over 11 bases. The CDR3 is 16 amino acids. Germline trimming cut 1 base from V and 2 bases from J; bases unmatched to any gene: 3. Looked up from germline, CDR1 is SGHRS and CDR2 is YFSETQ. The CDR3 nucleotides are TGCGCCAGCAGCTTGAAACTAGCGGGGGTCACAGATACGCAGTATTTT. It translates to CASSLKLAGVTDTQYF.

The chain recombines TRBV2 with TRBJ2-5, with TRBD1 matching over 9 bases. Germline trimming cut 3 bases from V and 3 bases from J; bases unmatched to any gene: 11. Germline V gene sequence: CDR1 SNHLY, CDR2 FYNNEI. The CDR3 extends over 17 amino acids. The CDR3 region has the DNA TGTGCCAGCAGTGACGTCCTTCTGACAGGGGGGAAAGAGACCCAGTACTTC. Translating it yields CASSDVLLTGGKETQYF.

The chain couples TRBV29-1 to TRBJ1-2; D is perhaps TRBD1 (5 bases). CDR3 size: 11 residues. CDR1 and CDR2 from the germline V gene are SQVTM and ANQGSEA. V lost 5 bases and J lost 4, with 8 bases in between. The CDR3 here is CSVPRAYGYTF. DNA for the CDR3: TGCAGCGTTCCCAGGGCCTATGGCTACACCTTC. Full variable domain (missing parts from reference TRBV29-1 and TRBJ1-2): SAVISQKPSRDICQRGTSLTIQCQVDSQVTMMFWYRQQPGQSLTLIATANQGSEATYESGFVIDKFPISRPNLTFSTLTVSNMSPEDSSIYLCSVPRAYGYTFGSGTRLTVV.

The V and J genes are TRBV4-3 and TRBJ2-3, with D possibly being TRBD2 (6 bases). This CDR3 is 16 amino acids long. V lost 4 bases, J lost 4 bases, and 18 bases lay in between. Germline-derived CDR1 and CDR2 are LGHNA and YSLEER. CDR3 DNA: TGCGCCAGCAGCCCCGAAGGCGCGGGGCGTTCAGATACGCAGTATTTT. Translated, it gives CASSPEGAGRSDTQYF.

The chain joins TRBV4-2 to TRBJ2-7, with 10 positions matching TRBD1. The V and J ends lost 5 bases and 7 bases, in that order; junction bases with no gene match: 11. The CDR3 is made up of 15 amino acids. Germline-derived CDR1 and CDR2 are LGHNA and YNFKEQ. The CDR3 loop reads CASSGPGTGAEEQYF. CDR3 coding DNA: TGTGCCAGCAGCGGTCCGGGGACAGGGGCCGAGGAGCAGTACTTC.

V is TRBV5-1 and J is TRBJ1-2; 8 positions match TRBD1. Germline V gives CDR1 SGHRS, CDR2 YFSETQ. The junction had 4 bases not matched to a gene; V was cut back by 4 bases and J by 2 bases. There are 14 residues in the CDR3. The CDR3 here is CASSLRDRNYGYTF. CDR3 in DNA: TGCGCCAGCAGCCTGCGGGACAGGAACTATGGCTACACCTTC.

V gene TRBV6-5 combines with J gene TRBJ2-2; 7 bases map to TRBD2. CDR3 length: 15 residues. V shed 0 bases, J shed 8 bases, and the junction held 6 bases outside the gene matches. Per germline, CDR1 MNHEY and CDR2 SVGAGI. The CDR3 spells CASSYSRLADGELFF. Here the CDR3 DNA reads TGTGCCAGCAGTTACTCAAGACTAGCTGATGGGGAGCTGTTTTTT.

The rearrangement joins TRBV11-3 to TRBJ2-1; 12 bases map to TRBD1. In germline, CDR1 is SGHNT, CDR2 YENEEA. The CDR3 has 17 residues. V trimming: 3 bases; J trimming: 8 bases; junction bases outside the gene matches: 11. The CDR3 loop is CASSFDSGTGGLDEQFF. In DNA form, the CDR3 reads TGTGCCAGCAGCTTTGATTCCGGGACAGGGGGCTTGGATGAGCAGTTCTTC.

The CDR3 nucleotides are TGCAGCGTTTCCTCCGGGACTCGAGGAGATGGCTACACCTTC. Its protein is CSVSSGTRGDGYTF. The J gene is TRBJ1-2, the V gene TRBV29-1; D might be TRBD1 (5 bases). Germline-derived CDR1 and CDR2 are SQVTM and ANQGSEA. V shed 5 bases and J shed 6 bases, with 19 bases lying between them. CDR3 size: 14 residues. The entire variable domain, with the rest obtained from reference TRBV29-1 and TRBJ1-2, is as follows: SAVISQKPSRDICQRGTSLTIQCQVDSQVTMMFWYRQQPGQSLTLIATANQGSEATYESGFVIDKFPISRPNLTFSTLTVSNMSPEDSSIYLCSVSSGTRGDGYTFGSGTRLTVV.

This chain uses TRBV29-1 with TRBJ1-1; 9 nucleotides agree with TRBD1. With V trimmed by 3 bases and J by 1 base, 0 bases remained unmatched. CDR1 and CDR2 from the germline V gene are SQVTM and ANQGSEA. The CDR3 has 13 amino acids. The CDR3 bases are TGCAGCGTTGAGACAGGGGGGAACACTGAAGCTTTCTTT. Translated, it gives CSVETGGNTEAFF.

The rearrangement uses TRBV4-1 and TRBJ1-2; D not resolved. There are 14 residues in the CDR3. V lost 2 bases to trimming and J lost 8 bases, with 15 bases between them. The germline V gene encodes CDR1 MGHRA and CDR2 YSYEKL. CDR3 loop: CASSQSIQTWGYTF. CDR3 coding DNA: TGCGCCAGCAGCCAATCCATCCAGACTTGGGGCTACACCTTC.

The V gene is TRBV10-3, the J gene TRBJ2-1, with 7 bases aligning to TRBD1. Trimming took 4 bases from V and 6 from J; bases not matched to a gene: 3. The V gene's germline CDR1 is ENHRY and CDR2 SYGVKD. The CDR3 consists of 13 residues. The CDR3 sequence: CAISAAGGNEQFF. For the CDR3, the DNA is TGTGCCATCAGTGCGGCAGGGGGCAATGAGCAGTTCTTC.

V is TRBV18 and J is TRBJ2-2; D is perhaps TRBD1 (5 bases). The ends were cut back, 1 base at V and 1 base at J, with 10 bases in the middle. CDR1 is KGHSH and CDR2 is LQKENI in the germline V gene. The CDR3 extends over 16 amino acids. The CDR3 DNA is TGTGCCAGCTCACCACTCGACAGCCAGAACACCGGGGAGCTGTTTTTT. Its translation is CASSPLDSQNTGELFF.

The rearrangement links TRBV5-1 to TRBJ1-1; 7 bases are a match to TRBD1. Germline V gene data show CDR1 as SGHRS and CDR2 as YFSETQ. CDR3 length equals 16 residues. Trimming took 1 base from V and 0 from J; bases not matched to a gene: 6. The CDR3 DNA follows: TGCGCCAGCAGCTTGTGGGCGGGACAGATGAACACTGAAGCTTTCTTT. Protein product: CASSLWAGQMNTEAFF.

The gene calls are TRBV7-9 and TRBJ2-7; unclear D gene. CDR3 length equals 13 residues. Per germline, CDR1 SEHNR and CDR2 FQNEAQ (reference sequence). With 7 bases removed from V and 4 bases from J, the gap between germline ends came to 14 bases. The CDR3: CASINPAGYEQYF. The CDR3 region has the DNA TGTGCCAGCATCAATCCCGCCGGGTACGAGCAGTACTTC.

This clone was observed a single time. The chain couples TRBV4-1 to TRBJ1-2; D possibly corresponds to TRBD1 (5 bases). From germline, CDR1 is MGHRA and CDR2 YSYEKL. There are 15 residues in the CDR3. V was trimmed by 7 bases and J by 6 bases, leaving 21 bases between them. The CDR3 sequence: CASTHVGALVDGYTF. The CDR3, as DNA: TGCGCCAGCACCCACGTAGGGGCCTTAGTGGATGGCTACACCTTC.

CDR3 sequence: CASSLRGDGDTQYF. Written as DNA, the CDR3 is TGTGCCAGCAGTTTACGGGGAGATGGAGATACGCAGTATTTT. The chain couples TRBV27 to TRBJ2-3; weak D call: TRBD2 (5 bases). Trimming stripped 2 bases from V and 5 bases from J, with 11 bases between. The CDR3 contains 14 residues. The germline V gene encodes CDR1 MNHEY and CDR2 SMNVEV (reference sequence).

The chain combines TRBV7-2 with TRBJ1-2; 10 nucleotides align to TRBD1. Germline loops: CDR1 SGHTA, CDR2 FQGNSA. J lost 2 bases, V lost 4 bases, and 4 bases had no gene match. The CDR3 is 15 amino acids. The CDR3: CASSSRQGANYGYTF. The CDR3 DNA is TGTGCCAGCAGCTCACGACAGGGGGCCAACTATGGCTACACCTTC.

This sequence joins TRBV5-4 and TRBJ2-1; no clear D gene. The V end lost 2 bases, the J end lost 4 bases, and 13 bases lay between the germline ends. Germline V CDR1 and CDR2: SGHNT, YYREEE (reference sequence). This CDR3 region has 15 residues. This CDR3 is CASSLKVAAYNEQFF. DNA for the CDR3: TGTGCCAGCAGCTTAAAGGTGGCGGCTTACAATGAGCAGTTCTTC.

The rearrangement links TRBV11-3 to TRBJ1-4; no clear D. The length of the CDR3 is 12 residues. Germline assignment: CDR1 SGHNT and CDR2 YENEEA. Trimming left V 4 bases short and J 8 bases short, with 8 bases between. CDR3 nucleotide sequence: TGTGCCAGCAGCTCAGGTGAGGAAAAACTGTTTTTT. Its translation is CASSSGEEKLFF.

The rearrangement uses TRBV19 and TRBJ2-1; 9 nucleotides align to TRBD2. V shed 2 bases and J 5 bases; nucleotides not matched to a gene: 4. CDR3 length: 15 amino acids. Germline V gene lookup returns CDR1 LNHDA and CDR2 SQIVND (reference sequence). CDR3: CASSIFLAGDNEQFF. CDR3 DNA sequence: TGTGCCAGTAGTATATTTTTAGCGGGGGACAATGAGCAGTTCTTC.

Written as DNA, the CDR3 is TGTGCCAGCAGTTTGGGGCCGGATAGCCCCGGAGATACGCAGTATTTT. Its translation: CASSLGPDSPGDTQYF. The chain joins TRBV28 to TRBJ2-3; possible D gene TRBD1, 5 bases. This CDR3 comprises 16 residues. V lost 3 bases and J 5 bases, leaving 18 bases between the germline ends. Per germline, CDR1 MDHEN and CDR2 SYDVKM.